The 16 T cell receptor beta chains presented below share a single source sample, sequenced in a study of T cell changes during pregnancy in multiple sclerosis. The assay was immunoSEQ multiplex PCR, and TCRdb's table has in-frame clones only and misses some. The sample includes fewer than 50,000 clones, roughly 91% seen only once; the top ten take 9% to 10%. This specimen was CD8+ T cells from peripheral blood mononuclear cells, taken in the first trimester of pregnancy. The receptors here all came from a female donor with multiple sclerosis, enrolled in a pregnancy study.

The chain carries TRBV4-3 and TRBJ1-5; D perhaps matches TRBD1 (5 bases). The CDR3 sequence is 15 residues long. V gave up 0 bases and J gave up 7 bases, with 13 bases separating them. CDR1 is LGHNA and CDR2 is YSLEER in the germline V gene. The CDR3, as DNA: TGCGCCAGCAGCCAAGACGGAGGGGCCGGGCAGCCCCAGCATTTT. Encoded protein: CASSQDGGAGQPQHF.

The chain carries TRBV30 and TRBJ1-6, with D perhaps matching TRBD1 (6 bases). Germline CDR1 is GTSNPN and CDR2 is SVGIG (reference sequence). V lost 3 bases to trimming and J lost 7 bases, with 19 bases between them. There are 16 residues in the CDR3. The CDR3 sequence is CAWRVVGAVTNSPLHF. The CDR3 DNA sequence: TGTGCCTGGAGAGTGGTGGGGGCTGTGACCAATTCACCCCTCCACTTT.

This clone has more than one count but fewer than ten. The chain couples TRBV7-6 to TRBJ2-7; 7 bases are shared with TRBD2. The V gene end was trimmed by 0 bases and the J gene end by 5 bases; junction bases not matched to a gene: 10. Germline V gene sequence: CDR1 SGHVS, CDR2 FNYEAQ. The length of the CDR3 is 16 residues. The CDR3 bases are TGTGCCAGCAGCTTAGCATCTCGGACTAGGTCCCACGAGCAGTACTTC. It encodes CASSLASRTRSHEQYF.

J is TRBJ2-7 and V is TRBV6-6, with TRBD2 as a possible D gene (5 bases). The CDR3 spans 15 residues. CDR1 is MNHNY and CDR2 is SVGAGI in the germline V gene (reference sequence). V lost 0 bases to trimming and J lost 5 bases, with 14 bases between them. CDR3: CASSYSEGGVHEQYF. The CDR3 nucleotides are TGTGCCAGCAGTTACTCCGAGGGCGGCGTCCACGAGCAGTACTTC.

The chain uses TRBV5-6 and TRBJ1-6; no reliable D call. Trimming took 2 bases from V and 6 from J, leaving 12 bases between them. In germline, CDR1 is SGHDT, CDR2 YYEEEE. The CDR3 is 15 amino acids. The CDR3 sequence is CASSFQPGLNSPLHF. The CDR3 nucleotides are TGTGCCAGCAGCTTTCAGCCAGGTCTTAATTCACCCCTCCACTTT.

This clone has only one observation. The chain links TRBV14 to TRBJ2-2; tentative D call: TRBD2 (5 bases). V was cut by 3 bases and J by 4 bases, with 9 bases left in between. Germline loops: CDR1 SGHDN, CDR2 FVKESK. This CDR3 is 14 amino acids long. This chain's CDR3 is CASSHDTSTGELFF. DNA of the CDR3: TGTGCCAGCAGCCATGATACTAGCACCGGGGAGCTGTTTTTT.

This clone turned up a few times. V usage is TRBV11-2 and J usage is TRBJ1-6; no definite D call. This CDR3 is built from 15 residues. Trimming removed 3 bases from V and 9 bases from J, with 15 bases in between. Germline CDR1 and CDR2: SGHAT and FQNNGV. The CDR3 nucleotides read TGTGCCAGCAGCTTTACGGGAATGGGCGGTTCACCCCTCCACTTT. The encoded protein is CASSFTGMGGSPLHF.

This chain's CDR3 is CASKTGNTEAFF. The CDR3 DNA is TGTGCCAGCAAGACGGGGAACACTGAAGCTTTCTTT. The rearrangement uses TRBV2 and TRBJ1-1, with unresolved D. Germline values: CDR1 SNHLY, CDR2 FYNNEI. The CDR3 sequence is 12 residues long. Trimming pared 7 bases from V and 1 base from J, leaving 7 bases between.

The V call is TRBV27, the J call TRBJ2-5; D might be TRBD2 (6 bases). Germline loops: CDR1 MNHEY, CDR2 SMNVEV (reference sequence). This CDR3 contains 14 residues. The ends were cut back, 7 bases at V and 3 bases at J, with 15 bases in the middle. This CDR3 reads CASMGGGDKETQYF. CDR3 bases: TGTGCCAGCATGGGGGGTGGGGATAAAGAGACCCAGTACTTC.

The rearrangement links TRBV9 to TRBJ2-5; the D gene is possibly TRBD2 (6 bases). The V gene lost 5 bases and the J gene lost 3 bases, with 14 bases spanning the gap. This CDR3 has 14 amino acids. Germline loops: CDR1 SGDLS, CDR2 YYNGEE. DNA of the CDR3: TGTGCCAGCAGTTTCGGAGGGGCCGAAGAGACCCAGTACTTC. The encoded protein is CASSFGGAEETQYF.

CDR3 sequence reads: CASSFAGGPDEQYF. Written as DNA, the CDR3 is TGTGCCAGCAGCTTTGCAGGGGGCCCCGACGAGCAGTACTTC. The chain recombines TRBV5-6 with TRBJ2-7; 8 bases line up with TRBD1. The length of the CDR3 is 14 residues. Germline V CDR1 and CDR2: SGHDT, YYEEEE. V was clipped by 2 bases and J by 5 bases; unmatched bases: 6.

This clone is judged medium-sized. The rearrangement uses TRBV7-9 and TRBJ2-7; D is ambiguous. The CDR3 sequence is 14 residues long. V lost 4 bases and J lost 4, with 14 bases in between. Germline values: CDR1 SEHNR, CDR2 FQNEAQ (reference sequence). The CDR3 DNA follows: TGTGCCAGCAGCTCCGCTGCACACCCATACGAGCAGTACTTC. Protein product: CASSSAAHPYEQYF.

This chain joins TRBV4-1 and TRBJ2-7, with a weak D call TRBD1 (6 bases). The germline CDR1 and CDR2 sequences are MGHRA and YSYEKL. There are 15 residues in the CDR3. Deletions cut 5 bases from V and 3 bases from J, with 17 bases between. Here the CDR3 reads CASSDEGENLYEQYF. CDR3 DNA sequence: TGCGCCAGCAGCGATGAGGGGGAGAATCTCTACGAGCAGTACTTC.

This clone occurred once. V is TRBV19 and J is TRBJ2-7, with TRBD1 matching over 8 bases. The V gene's germline CDR1 is LNHDA and CDR2 SQIVND (reference sequence). The CDR3 runs to 13 residues. V lost 5 bases to trimming and J lost 3 bases; unmatched junction nucleotides: 3. CDR3 DNA: TGTGCCAGTAGTTGGGACAGGTACTACGAGCAGTACTTC. This encodes CASSWDRYYEQYF.

This chain links TRBV14 with TRBJ1-2; D might be TRBD1 (5 bases). V dropped 0 bases and J dropped 8 bases, with 16 bases sitting between them. This CDR3 has 15 residues. Germline V gene sequence: CDR1 SGHDN, CDR2 FVKESK. The CDR3 here is CASSQDSQAILGYTF. Written as DNA, the CDR3 is TGTGCCAGCAGCCAAGATTCACAGGCGATACTAGGCTACACCTTC.

This clone was seen once. V is TRBV7-9 and J is TRBJ1-1; 7 bases align to TRBD1. This CDR3 region has 16 residues. With V trimmed by 2 bases and J by 1 base, 7 bases remained unmatched. From germline, CDR1 is SEHNR and CDR2 FQNEAQ (reference sequence). DNA for the CDR3: TGTGCCAGCAGCTTACCTAGGGACAGCCCGAACACTGAAGCTTTCTTT. Protein product: CASSLPRDSPNTEAFF.